The 17 T cell receptor beta chains reported below all come from one sample, sequenced in a study of blood T cell repertoires in COVID-19. Repertoires were generated with immunoSEQ multiplex PCR, while TCRdb's copy carries only in-frame clones and drops some. The sample lists more than 120,000 clones; 88% were seen once. The source material was peripheral blood. These receptors all stem from a human donor in a cohort sampled during active COVID-19.

The chain recombines TRBV7-6 with TRBJ2-7; 11 bases line up with TRBD2. This CDR3 has 16 residues. Germline loops: CDR1 SGHVS, CDR2 FNYEAQ. The V gene end was trimmed by 0 bases and the J gene end by 6 bases; junction bases not matched to a gene: 7. CDR3 nucleotides: TGTGCCAGCAGCTTAGCGCCGTCTAGCGGGGGGTCCGAGCAGTACTTC. Protein sequence: CASSLAPSSGGSEQYF.

The count of this clone is one. This chain links TRBV7-2 with TRBJ1-5; TRBD1 might be the D (6 bases). The germline V gene has CDR1 SGHTA and CDR2 FQGNSA. Trimming took 5 bases from V and 4 from J, leaving 12 bases between them. This CDR3 region has 14 residues. The CDR3 DNA reads TGTGCCAGCAGCCCGGGGACATCTAATCAGCCCCAGCATTTT. Protein: CASSPGTSNQPQHF.

The rearrangement uses TRBV19 and TRBJ2-5; weak D call: TRBD1 (5 bases). From germline, CDR1 is LNHDA and CDR2 SQIVND (reference sequence). The CDR3 sequence is 13 residues long. V dropped 5 bases and J dropped 9 bases, with 16 bases sitting between them. For the CDR3, the DNA is TGTGCCAGTAGTTTCGTAGGGGCGTGGGCCCAGTACTTC. Its protein is CASSFVGAWAQYF.

This sequence joins TRBV5-1 and TRBJ2-1; TRBD2 is a possible D gene (5 bases). Trimming removed 4 bases at V and 1 base at J, with 12 bases between. Germline V gene data show CDR1 as SGHRS and CDR2 as YFSETQ. This CDR3 region has 15 residues. The CDR3 loop is CASSPQAGSYNEQFF. The CDR3 nucleotides read TGCGCCAGCAGCCCCCAGGCGGGTTCCTACAATGAGCAGTTCTTC.

This chain joins TRBV6-5 and TRBJ2-2; D is possibly TRBD1 (5 bases). The CDR3 totals 14 residues. Germline V lookup: CDR1 MNHEY, CDR2 SVGAGI. Between the trimmed V and J ends, which lost 7 bases and 6 bases, there was a span of 15 bases. The CDR3 sequence is CASTTLVGAGELFF. CDR3 bases: TGTGCCAGCACCACCCTTGTAGGGGCCGGGGAGCTGTTTTTT.

V gene TRBV6-2 or TRBV6-3 combines with J gene TRBJ2-7; TRBD2 agrees at 7 bases. This CDR3 comprises 17 residues. Trimming took 5 bases from V and 2 from J; bases not matched to a gene: 15. CDR1 and CDR2 from the germline V gene are MNHEY and SVGEGT. The CDR3 coding sequence is TGTGCCAGCAGTCCCTGGTTCGGGCGGGGGAGAACCTACGAGCAGTACTTC. It yields the protein CASSPWFGRGRTYEQYF.

The J gene is TRBJ1-4, the V gene TRBV7-8; tentatively, D is TRBD1 (6 bases). Trimming removed 4 bases from V and 8 bases from J, with 17 bases in between. Germline V gives CDR1 SGHVS, CDR2 FQNEAQ. CDR3 size: 15 residues. CDR3 bases: TGTGCCAGCAGCTCGAGACAGGAAGTCTTCGAAAAACTGTTTTTT. This codes for CASSSRQEVFEKLFF.

This sequence joins TRBV27 and TRBJ2-3, with TRBD1 matching 9 bases. This CDR3 has 15 residues. The V gene end was trimmed by 3 bases and the J gene end by 2 bases; junction bases not matched to a gene: 3. CDR1 is MNHEY and CDR2 is SMNVEV in the germline V gene (reference sequence). The CDR3: CASSLGTGYTDTQYF. As DNA, the CDR3 is TGTGCCAGCAGTTTGGGGACAGGGTACACAGATACGCAGTATTTT.

This clone appeared once. The chain uses TRBV7-9 and TRBJ2-1; D gene ambiguous. The V end lost 3 bases, the J end lost 7 bases, and 7 bases lay between the germline ends. The CDR3 is 12 residues long. The germline CDR1 and CDR2 sequences are SEHNR and FQNEAQ (reference sequence). CDR3 nucleotide sequence: TGTGCCAGCAGCTTTTCCCCAAATGAGCAGTTCTTC. It yields the protein CASSFSPNEQFF.

The chain links TRBV7-9 to TRBJ2-7; D ambiguous. This CDR3 has 12 amino acids. CDR1 is SEHNR and CDR2 is FQNEAQ in the germline V gene (reference sequence). Trimming pared 4 bases from V and 4 bases from J, leaving 8 bases between. In DNA, the CDR3 is TGTGCCAGCAGCTCCAGATCGTACGAGCAGTACTTC. It codes for CASSSRSYEQYF. Drawing the rest from reference TRBV7-9 and TRBJ2-7, the complete variable domain is DTGVSQNPRHKITKRGQNVTFRCDPISEHNRLYWYRQTLGQGPEFLTYFQNEAQLEKSRLLSDRFSAERPKGSFSTLEIQRTEQGDSAMYLCASSSRSYEQYFGPGTRLTVT.

This chain connects TRBV19 to TRBJ1-6, with a weak D call TRBD1 (5 bases). The germline V and J ends were trimmed by 1 base and 5 bases, with 24 bases remaining between them. CDR1 and CDR2 (germline): LNHDA, SQIVND (reference sequence). This CDR3 has 20 amino acids. The chain's CDR3 is CASSIVSPNTGRADNSPLHF. The CDR3 nucleotides are TGTGCCAGTAGTATAGTTTCCCCCAACACCGGCAGGGCGGATAATTCACCCCTCCACTTT.

This clone was counted once. J is TRBJ1-1 and V is TRBV19, with TRBD1 matching over 7 bases. CDR3 size: 14 residues. Germline assignment: CDR1 LNHDA and CDR2 SQIVND (reference sequence). Trimming removed 6 bases from V and 0 bases from J; junction bases left unmatched: 4. The CDR3 DNA follows: TGTGCCAGTAGGGTGACAGGGATGAACACTGAAGCTTTCTTT. Its translation is CASRVTGMNTEAFF.

The CDR3 here is CASSSGQGTNYGYTF. CDR3 DNA: TGTGCCAGCAGCTCCGGGCAGGGCACTAACTATGGCTACACCTTC. This chain joins TRBV5-4 and TRBJ1-2; weak D call: TRBD1 (5 bases). The CDR3 spans 15 residues. The V and J ends lost 3 bases and 0 bases respectively, with 12 bases between them. Germline CDR1 reads SGHNT; CDR2 reads YYREEE (reference sequence).

The V and J genes are TRBV19 and TRBJ2-2; TRBD1 matches 8 bases. Germline values: CDR1 LNHDA, CDR2 SQIVND (reference sequence). The CDR3 totals 15 residues. The ends lost 5 bases at V and 0 bases at J; junction bases unmatched: 2. CDR3 DNA: TGTGCCAGTAGTCCGGACAGGGCGAACACCGGGGAGCTGTTTTTT. Translation gives CASSPDRANTGELFF.

The CDR3 DNA is TGTGCCAGCAGCCAAGCTAGCGGGGTTGGCACCGGGGAGCTGTTTTTT. This encodes CASSQASGVGTGELFF. J is TRBJ2-2 and V is TRBV4-2, with 9 bases identical to TRBD2. Trimming cost V 1 base and J 4 bases; bases outside gene matches: 4. This CDR3 contains 16 residues. The germline V gene has CDR1 LGHNA and CDR2 YNFKEQ.

The CDR3 nucleotides read TGTGCCAGCAGTGAGGCGGGGCCGCTCAACTATGGCTACACCTTC. Protein product: CASSEAGPLNYGYTF. V is TRBV2 and J is TRBJ1-2; D might be TRBD1 (5 bases). Germline V gives CDR1 SNHLY, CDR2 FYNNEI. V lost 3 bases, J lost 2 bases, and 13 bases lay in between. The CDR3 totals 15 residues.

The chain has TRBV9 and TRBJ2-7; D not resolved. V lost 4 bases and J 1 base, leaving 9 bases between the germline ends. The CDR3 is made up of 13 amino acids. The germline CDR1 and CDR2 sequences are SGDLS and YYNGEE. Here the CDR3 reads CASSPRLSYEQYF. The CDR3 nucleotides are TGTGCCAGCAGCCCACGGTTGTCCTACGAGCAGTACTTC.